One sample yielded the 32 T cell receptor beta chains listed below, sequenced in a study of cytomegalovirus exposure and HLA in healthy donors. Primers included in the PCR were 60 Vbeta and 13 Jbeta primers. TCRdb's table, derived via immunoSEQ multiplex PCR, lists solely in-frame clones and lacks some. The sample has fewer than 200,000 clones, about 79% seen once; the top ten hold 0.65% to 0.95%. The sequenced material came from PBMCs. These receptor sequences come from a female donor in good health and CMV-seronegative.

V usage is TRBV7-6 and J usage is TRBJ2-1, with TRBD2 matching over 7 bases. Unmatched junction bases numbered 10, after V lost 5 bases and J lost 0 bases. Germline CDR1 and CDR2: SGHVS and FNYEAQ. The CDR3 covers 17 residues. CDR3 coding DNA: TGTGCCAGCAGCCCGCGGGGGAGGAGGTTCTCCTACAATGAGCAGTTCTTC. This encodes CASSPRGRRFSYNEQFF.

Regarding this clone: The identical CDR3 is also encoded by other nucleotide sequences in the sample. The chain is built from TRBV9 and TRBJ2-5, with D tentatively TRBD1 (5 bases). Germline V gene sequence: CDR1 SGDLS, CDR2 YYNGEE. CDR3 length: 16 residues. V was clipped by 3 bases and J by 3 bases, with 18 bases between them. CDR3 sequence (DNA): TGTGCCAGCAGCGAGACCCCCAGGGCGACAGAAGAGACCCAGTACTTC. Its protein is CASSETPRATEETQYF.

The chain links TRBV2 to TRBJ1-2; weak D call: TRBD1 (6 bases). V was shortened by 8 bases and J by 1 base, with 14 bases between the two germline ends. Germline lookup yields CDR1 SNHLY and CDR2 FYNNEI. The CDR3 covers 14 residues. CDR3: CASEIDRNNYGYTF. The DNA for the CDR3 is TGTGCCAGCGAGATCGACAGGAATAACTATGGCTACACCTTC.

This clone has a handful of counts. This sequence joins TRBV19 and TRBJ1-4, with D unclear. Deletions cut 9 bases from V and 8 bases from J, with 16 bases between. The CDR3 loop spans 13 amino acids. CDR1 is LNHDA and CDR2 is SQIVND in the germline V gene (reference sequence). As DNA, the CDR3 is TGTGCCAGCAGCGGGTCGACCCTCGAAAAACTGTTTTTT. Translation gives CASSGSTLEKLFF.

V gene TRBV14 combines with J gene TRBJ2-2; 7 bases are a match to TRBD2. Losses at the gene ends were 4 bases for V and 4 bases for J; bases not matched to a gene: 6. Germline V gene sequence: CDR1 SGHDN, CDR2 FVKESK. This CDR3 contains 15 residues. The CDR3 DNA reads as TGTGCCAGCAGCCCCCTGGGGAGGGGCACCGGGGAGCTGTTTTTT. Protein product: CASSPLGRGTGELFF.

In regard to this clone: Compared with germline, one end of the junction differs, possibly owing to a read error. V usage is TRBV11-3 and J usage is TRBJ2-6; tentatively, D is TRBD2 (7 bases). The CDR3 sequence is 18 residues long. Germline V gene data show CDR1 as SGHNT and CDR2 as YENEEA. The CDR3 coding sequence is TGTGCCAGCAGCTTAGGCGGACAGCTCAAGAGCGGGGCCAACGGCCTGACTTTC. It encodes CASSLGGQLKSGANGLTF.

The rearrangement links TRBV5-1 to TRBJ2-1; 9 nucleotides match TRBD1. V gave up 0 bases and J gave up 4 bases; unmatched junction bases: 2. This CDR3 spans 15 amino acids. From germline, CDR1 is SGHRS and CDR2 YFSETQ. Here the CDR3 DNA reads TGCGCCAGCAGCTTGGGGACAGGGGTATACAATGAGCAGTTCTTC. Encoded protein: CASSLGTGVYNEQFF.

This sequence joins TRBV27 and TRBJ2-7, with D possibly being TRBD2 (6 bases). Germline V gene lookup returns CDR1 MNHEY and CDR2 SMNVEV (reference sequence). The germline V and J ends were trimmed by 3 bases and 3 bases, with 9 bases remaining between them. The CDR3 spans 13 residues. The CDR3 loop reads CASSFAEGYEQYF. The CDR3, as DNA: TGTGCCAGCAGTTTCGCGGAGGGCTACGAGCAGTACTTC.

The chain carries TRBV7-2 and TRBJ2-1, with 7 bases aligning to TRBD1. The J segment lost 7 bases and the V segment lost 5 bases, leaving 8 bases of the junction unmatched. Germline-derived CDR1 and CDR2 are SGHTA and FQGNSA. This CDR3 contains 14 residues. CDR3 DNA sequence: TGTGCCAGCAGCGTCGGGACAGCCGCAAATGAGCAGTTCTTC. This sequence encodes CASSVGTAANEQFF.

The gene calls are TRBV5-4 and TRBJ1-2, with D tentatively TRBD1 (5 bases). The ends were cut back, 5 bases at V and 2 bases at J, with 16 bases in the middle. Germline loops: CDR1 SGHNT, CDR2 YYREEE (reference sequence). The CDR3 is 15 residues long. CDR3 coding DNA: TGTGCCAGCAGTCCGCGGGGCCGTTTAAACTATGGCTACACCTTC. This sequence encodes CASSPRGRLNYGYTF.

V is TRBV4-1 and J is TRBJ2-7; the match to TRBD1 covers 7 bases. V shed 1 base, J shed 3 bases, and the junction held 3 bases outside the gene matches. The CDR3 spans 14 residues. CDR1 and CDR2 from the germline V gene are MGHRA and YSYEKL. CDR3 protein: CASSQVSGGYEQYF. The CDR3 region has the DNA TGCGCCAGCAGCCAAGTATCAGGGGGCTACGAGCAGTACTTC.

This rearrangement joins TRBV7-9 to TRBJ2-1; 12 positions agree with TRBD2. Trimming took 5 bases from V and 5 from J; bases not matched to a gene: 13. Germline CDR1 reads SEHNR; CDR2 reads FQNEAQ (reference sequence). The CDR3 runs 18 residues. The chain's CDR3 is CASSPAASGRVWNNEQFF. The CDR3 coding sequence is TGTGCCAGCAGCCCCGCAGCTAGCGGGAGGGTTTGGAACAATGAGCAGTTCTTC.

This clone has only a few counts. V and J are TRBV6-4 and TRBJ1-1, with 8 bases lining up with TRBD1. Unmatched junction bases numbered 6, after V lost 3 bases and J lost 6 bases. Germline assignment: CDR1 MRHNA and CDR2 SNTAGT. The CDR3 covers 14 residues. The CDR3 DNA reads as TGTGCCAGCAGTGAGTCAGGGGGCGACTCTGAAGCTTTCTTT. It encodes CASSESGGDSEAFF.

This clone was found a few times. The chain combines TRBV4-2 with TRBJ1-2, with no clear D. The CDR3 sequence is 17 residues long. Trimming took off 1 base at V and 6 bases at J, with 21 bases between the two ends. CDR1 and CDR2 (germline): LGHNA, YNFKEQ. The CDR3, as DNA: TGTGCCAGCAGCCAAGGTTTAGTGACGCAGCCCGGGGATGGCTACACCTTC. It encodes CASSQGLVTQPGDGYTF.

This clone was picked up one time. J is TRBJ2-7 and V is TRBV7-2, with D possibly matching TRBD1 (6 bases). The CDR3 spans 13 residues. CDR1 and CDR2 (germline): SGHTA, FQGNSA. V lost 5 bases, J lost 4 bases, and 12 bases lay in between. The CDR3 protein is CASSAVRGYEQYF. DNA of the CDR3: TGTGCCAGCAGCGCAGTCAGGGGTTACGAGCAGTACTTC.

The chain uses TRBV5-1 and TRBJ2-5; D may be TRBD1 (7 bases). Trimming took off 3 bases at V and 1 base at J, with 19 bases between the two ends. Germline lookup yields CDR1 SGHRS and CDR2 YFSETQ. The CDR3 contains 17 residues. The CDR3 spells CASSSGGPGGTQETQYF. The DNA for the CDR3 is TGCGCCAGCAGCTCTGGTGGGCCAGGGGGGACCCAAGAGACCCAGTACTTC.

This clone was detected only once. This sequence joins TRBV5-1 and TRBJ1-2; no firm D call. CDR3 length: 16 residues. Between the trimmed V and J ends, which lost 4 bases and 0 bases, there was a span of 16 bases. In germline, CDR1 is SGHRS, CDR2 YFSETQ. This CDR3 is CASSPHGKPANYGYTF. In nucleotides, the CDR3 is TGCGCCAGCAGCCCGCACGGGAAGCCGGCTAACTATGGCTACACCTTC.

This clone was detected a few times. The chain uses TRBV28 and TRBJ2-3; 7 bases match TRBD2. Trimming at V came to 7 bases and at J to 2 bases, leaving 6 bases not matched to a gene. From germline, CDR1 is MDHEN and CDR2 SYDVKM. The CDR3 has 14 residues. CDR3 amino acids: CASIRGLSTDTQYF. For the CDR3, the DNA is TGTGCCAGCATCCGGGGACTATCCACAGATACGCAGTATTTT.

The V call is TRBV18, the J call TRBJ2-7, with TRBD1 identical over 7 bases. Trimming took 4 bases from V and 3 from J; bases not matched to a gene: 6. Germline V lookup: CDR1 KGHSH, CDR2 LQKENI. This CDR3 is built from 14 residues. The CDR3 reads CASSRDRDFYEQYF. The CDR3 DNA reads TGTGCCAGCTCACGGGACAGAGATTTCTACGAGCAGTACTTC.

CDR3 sequence: CASSSTASSGTLTYEQYF. In DNA, the CDR3 is TGTGCCAGCAGCTCAACGGCAAGTAGCGGGACGCTTACCTACGAGCAGTACTTC. The J gene is TRBJ2-5, the V gene TRBV7-6; 8 bases align to TRBD2. The DNA end is a closer match to TRBJ2-7, so the J assignment may be wrong. Per the germline V gene, CDR1 is SGHVS and CDR2 is FNYEAQ. The length of the CDR3 is 18 residues.

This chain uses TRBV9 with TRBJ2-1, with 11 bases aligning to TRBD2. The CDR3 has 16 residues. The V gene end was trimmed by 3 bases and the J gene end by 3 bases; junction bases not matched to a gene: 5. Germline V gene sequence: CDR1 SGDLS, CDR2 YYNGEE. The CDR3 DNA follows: TGTGCCAGCAGCGAGATAGCGGGGGGGTTCTACAATGAGCAGTTCTTC. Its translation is CASSEIAGGFYNEQFF.

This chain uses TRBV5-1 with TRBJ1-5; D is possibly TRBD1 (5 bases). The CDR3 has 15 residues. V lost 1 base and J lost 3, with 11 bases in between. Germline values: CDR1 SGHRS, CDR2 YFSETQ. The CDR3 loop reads CASSLYPGLNQPQHF. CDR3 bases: TGCGCCAGCAGCTTGTACCCGGGACTCAATCAGCCCCAGCATTTT. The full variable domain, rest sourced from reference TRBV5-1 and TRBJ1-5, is KAGVTQTPRYLIKTRGQQVTLSCSPISGHRSVSWYQQTPGQGLQFLFEYFSETQRNKGNFPGRFSGRQFSNSRSEMNVSTLELGDSALYLCASSLYPGLNQPQHFGDGTRLSIL.

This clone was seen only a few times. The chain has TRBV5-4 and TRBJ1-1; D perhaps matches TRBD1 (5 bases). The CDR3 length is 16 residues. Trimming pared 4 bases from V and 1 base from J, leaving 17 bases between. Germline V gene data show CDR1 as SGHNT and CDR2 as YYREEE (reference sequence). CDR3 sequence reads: CASSVLSGLANTEAFF. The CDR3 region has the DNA TGTGCCAGCAGCGTACTATCGGGACTCGCGAACACTGAAGCTTTCTTT.

Here the CDR3 reads CAGTFPGQETQYF. The CDR3 DNA reads as TGTGCCGGGACCTTCCCGGGGCAAGAGACCCAGTACTTC. The J gene is TRBJ2-5, the V gene TRBV30; either TRBD1 or TRBD2 may fit D (5 bases each). The germline V gene encodes CDR1 GTSNPN and CDR2 SVGIG (reference sequence). CDR3 size: 13 residues. V was shortened by 8 bases and J by 2 bases, with 15 bases between the two germline ends.

The DNA for the CDR3 is TGTGCCAGCAGTTTTAGAAGTTACGACAGGGGGCGGGGTGAGCAGTACTTC. The encoded protein is CASSFRSYDRGRGEQYF. The chain employs TRBV27 and TRBJ2-7; 10 bases are shared with TRBD1. V lost 3 bases and J lost 7; bases outside the gene matches: 15. The CDR3 loop spans 17 amino acids. Germline CDR1 is MNHEY and CDR2 is SMNVEV (reference sequence).

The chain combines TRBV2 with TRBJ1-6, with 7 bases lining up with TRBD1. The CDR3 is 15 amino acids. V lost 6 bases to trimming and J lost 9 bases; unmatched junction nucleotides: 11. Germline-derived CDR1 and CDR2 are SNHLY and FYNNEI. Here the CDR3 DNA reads TGTGCCAGCAGGGTCGCAGGGGGATCAGGTTCACCCCTCCACTTT. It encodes CASRVAGGSGSPLHF. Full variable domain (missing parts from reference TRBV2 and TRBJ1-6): EPEVTQTPSHQVTQMGQEVILRCVPISNHLYFYWYRQILGQKVEFLVSFYNNEISEKSEIFDDQFSVERPDGSNFTLKIRSTKLEDSAMYFCASRVAGGSGSPLHFGNGTRLTVT.

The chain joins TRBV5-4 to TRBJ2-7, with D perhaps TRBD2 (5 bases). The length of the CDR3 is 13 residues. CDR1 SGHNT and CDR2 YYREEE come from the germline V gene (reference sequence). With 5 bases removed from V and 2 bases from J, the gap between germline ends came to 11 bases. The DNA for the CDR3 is TGTGCCAGCAGTCTGCCCGGGGCCTACGAGCAGTACTTC. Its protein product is CASSLPGAYEQYF.

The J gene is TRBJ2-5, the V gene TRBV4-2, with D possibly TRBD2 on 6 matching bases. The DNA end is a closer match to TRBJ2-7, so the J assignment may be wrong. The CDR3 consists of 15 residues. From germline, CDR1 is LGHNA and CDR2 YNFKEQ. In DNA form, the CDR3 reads TGTGCCAGCAGCCAAGCGTACGGACTAAACTACGAGCAGTACTTC. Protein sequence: CASSQAYGLNYEQYF.

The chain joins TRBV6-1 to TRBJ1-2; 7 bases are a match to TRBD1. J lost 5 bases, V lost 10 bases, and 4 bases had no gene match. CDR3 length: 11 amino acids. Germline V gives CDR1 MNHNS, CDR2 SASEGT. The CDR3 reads CAISQGYGYTF. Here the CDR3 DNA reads TGTGCCATCTCACAGGGGTATGGCTACACCTTC.

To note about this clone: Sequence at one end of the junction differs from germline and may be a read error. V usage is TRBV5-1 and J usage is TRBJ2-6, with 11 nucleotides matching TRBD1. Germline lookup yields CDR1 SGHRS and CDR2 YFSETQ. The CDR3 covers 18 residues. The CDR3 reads CASSLPGQGALGANGLTF. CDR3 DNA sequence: TGCGCCAGCAGCTTGCCTGGACAGGGGGCGCTTGGGGCCAACGGCCTGACTTTC.

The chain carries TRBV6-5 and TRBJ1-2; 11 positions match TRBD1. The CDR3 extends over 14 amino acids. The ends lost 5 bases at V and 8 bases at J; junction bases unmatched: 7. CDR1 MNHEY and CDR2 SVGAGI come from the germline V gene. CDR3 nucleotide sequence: TGTGCCAGCAGTCTCGGACAGGGGGCAAGAGGCTACACCTTC. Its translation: CASSLGQGARGYTF.

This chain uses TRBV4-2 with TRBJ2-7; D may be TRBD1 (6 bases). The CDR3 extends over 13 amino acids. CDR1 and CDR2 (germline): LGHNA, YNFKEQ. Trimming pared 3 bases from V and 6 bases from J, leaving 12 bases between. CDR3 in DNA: TGTGCCAGCAGCCAGGGACAACTCTCCGAGCAGTACTTC. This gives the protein CASSQGQLSEQYF.